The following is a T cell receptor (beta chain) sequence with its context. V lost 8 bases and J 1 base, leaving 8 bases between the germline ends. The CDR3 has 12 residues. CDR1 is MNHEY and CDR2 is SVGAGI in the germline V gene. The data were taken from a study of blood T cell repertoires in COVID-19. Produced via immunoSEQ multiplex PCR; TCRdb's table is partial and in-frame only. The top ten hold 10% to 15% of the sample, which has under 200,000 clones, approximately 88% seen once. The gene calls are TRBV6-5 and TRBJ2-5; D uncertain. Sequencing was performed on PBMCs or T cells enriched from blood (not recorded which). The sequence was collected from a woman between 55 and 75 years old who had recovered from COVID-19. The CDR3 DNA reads TGTGCCAGCGGTAGTATCCAAGAGACCCAGTACTTC. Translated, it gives CASGSIQETQYF.